The rows below give T cell receptor beta chains drawn from one sample of a study of cytomegalovirus exposure and HLA in healthy donors. Sequenced by immunoSEQ multiplex PCR; TCRdb stores in-frame clones only, minus some. The sample holds 150,000 to 200,000 clones, under 90% seen once. Sequenced sample: PBMCs. All receptors derive from a man between 18 and 35 years old in good health and CMV-seronegative. Each CDR3 is given with its conserved first and last residue. Each record gives: clone size, V gene, J gene, D gene, CDR3 DNA, CDR3 protein. A D gene is named only where the DNA matches it firmly. Clone size is stated in some rows and not others, as once, few, many or a class when expanded.

>NA|TRBV7-9|TRBJ1-1|TRBD1
TGTTCCAGCAGCTTAAGAGCCTTGGGACAGGGAGGAACTGAAGCTTTCTTT
CSSSLRALGQGGTEAFF
>NA|TRBV6-1|TRBJ1-2|TRBD1
TGTGCCAGCAGTGAAGCAGGCGTAGGGACAGGGGGCCTTTATGGCTACACCTTC
CASSEAGVGTGGLYGYTF
>NA|TRBV6-1|TRBJ2-7|NA
TGTGCCAGCAGGCCGACAAAGGTCTACGAGCAGTACTTC
CASRPTKVYEQYF
>NA|TRBV7-8|TRBJ1-4|TRBD1
TGTGCCAGCAGCCCTGGGGACAGAAGAAGACGCGAAAAACTGTTTTTT
CASSPGDRRRREKLFF
>once|TRBV6-1|TRBJ1-2|TRBD1
TGTGCCATTCGGACAGGGTTTCCTAACTATGGCTACACCTTC
CAIRTGFPNYGYTF
>NA|TRBV6-6|TRBJ1-3|TRBD1
TGTGCCAGCAGAAGGGACAGCAGTGGAAACACCATATATTTT
CASRRDSSGNTIYF
>NA|TRBV5-1|TRBJ2-7|TRBD2
TGCGCCAGCAGCTTGTTAGCGGGGGCCGAGCAGTACTTC
CASSLLAGAEQYF
>NA|TRBV27|TRBJ2-7|TRBD2
TGTGCCAGCGGCCTGACTAGCTTACCCTACGAGCAGTACTTC
CASGLTSLPYEQYF
>once|TRBV7-2|TRBJ2-7|TRBD1
TGTGCCAGCAGCTTGGGAGGACAGGGCTACGAGCAGTACTTC
CASSLGGQGYEQYF
>few|TRBV5-4|TRBJ1-2|TRBD1
TGTGCCAGCAGCCCCTCGGACAGGAAGAACTATGGCTACACCTTC
CASSPSDRKNYGYTF
>NA|TRBV18|TRBJ1-2|NA
TGTGCCAGCTCACCCGAGCCCGTCGGCTACACCTTC
CASSPEPVGYTF
>NA|TRBV29-1|TRBJ2-7|NA
TGCAGCGTCCCAGGCCCCTACGAGCAGTACTTC
CSVPGPYEQYF
>NA|TRBV7-2|TRBJ2-6|NA
TGTGCCAGCAGCTCGTTGGGGGGTAACTCTGGGGCCAACGTCCTGACTTTC
CASSSLGGNSGANVLTF
>once|TRBV7-8|TRBJ2-1|TRBD1
TGTGCCAGCAGCTTAGCCCAGAGACAGGGTCAGCAGTTCTTC
CASSLAQRQGQQFF
>NA|TRBV27|TRBJ2-7|NA
TGTGCCAGCAGTTTTGGGCAAAACTCCTACGAGCAGTACTTC
CASSFGQNSYEQYF
>NA|TRBV5-1|TRBJ1-1|NA
TGCGCCAGCAGCCCAGGTATGGGCTCGAACACTGAAGCTTTCTTT
CASSPGMGSNTEAFF
>NA|TRBV7-2|TRBJ1-5|NA
TGTGCCAGCAGCTTAGGGGAGTTTAGCAATCAGCCCCAGCATTTT
CASSLGEFSNQPQHF
>NA|TRBV6-4|TRBJ2-1|NA
TGTGCCAGCAGTGACTCATCAAACAATGAGCAGTTCTTC
CASSDSSNNEQFF
>NA|TRBV2|TRBJ2-2|TRBD1
TGTGCCAGCGACAGGGGGATCAGCACCGGGGAGCTGTTTTTT
CASDRGISTGELFF
>NA|TRBV6-1|TRBJ2-7|TRBD1
TGTGCCAGCAAGGAGGGGACAGGGGGCTCCTACGAGCAGTACTTC
CASKEGTGGSYEQYF
>NA|TRBV5-6|TRBJ2-1|NA
TGTGCCAGCAGCTTGGGAGGCTACAATGAGCAGTTCTTC
CASSLGGYNEQFF
>NA|TRBV28|TRBJ2-7|NA
TGTGCCAGCAGTTTACGGGGACTCGCCCTCGGCGAGCAGTACTTC
CASSLRGLALGEQYF
>NA|TRBV29-1|TRBJ1-1|TRBD1
TGCAGCGCTTGGACAGGGGGTACCACTGAAGCTTTCTTT
CSAWTGGTTEAFF